The 27 T cell receptor beta chains given below trace back to one sample, sequenced in a study of Graves' ophthalmopathy and Graves' hyperthyroidism. As the template, RNA transcripts were used to amplify TCR beta CDR3 regions. HTBI primers were used in a first-round RT-PCR, which preceded a second-round multiplex PCR. From the multiplex PCR reads, TCRdb called clonotypes with MiXCR, one entry per CDR3 protein. This table holds a few hundred thousand distinct CDR3 sequences, 15% to 20% found once. The specimen sequenced was peripheral blood. The receptor set was obtained from an adult woman with stable Graves' hyperthyroidism.

This clonotype showed up many times. The V call is TRBV6-1, the J call TRBJ2-2; unclear D gene. Looked up from germline, CDR1 is MNHNS and CDR2 is SASEGT. The CDR3 is 16 amino acids. V lost 2 bases, J lost 0 bases, and 10 bases lay in between. The CDR3 nucleotides read TGTGCCAGCAGTGAATTCCCCGAAGCGAACACCGGGGAGCTGTTTTTT. This gives the protein CASSEFPEANTGELFF.

The rearrangement uses TRBV6-1 and TRBJ2-7; TRBD2 matches at 8 bases. V shed 5 bases and J 4 bases; nucleotides not matched to a gene: 4. This CDR3 is built from 13 residues. CDR1 MNHNS and CDR2 SASEGT come from the germline V gene. The CDR3 sequence: CASSSGSFYEQYF. The CDR3 nucleotides read TGTGCCAGCAGTAGCGGGAGTTTTTACGAGCAGTACTTC.

This clonotype was detected many times. J is TRBJ1-3 and V is TRBV4-1; D is ambiguous. V was pared by 2 bases and J by 4 bases, with 12 bases between. CDR1 is MGHRA and CDR2 is YSYEKL in the germline V gene. This CDR3 region has 15 residues. This CDR3 reads CASSQYWGGGNTIYF. The CDR3 DNA is TGCGCCAGCAGCCAATACTGGGGAGGAGGAAACACCATATATTTT.

The table lists this clonotype with many counts. The V gene is TRBV7-2, the J gene TRBJ2-5, with 9 nucleotides matching TRBD1. The ends lost 5 bases at V and 3 bases at J; junction bases unmatched: 10. This CDR3 has 16 amino acids. Per germline, CDR1 SGHTA and CDR2 FQGNSA. The CDR3 nucleotides are TGTGCCAGCAGCGGATCCGGGACAGGGTTTGAAGAGACCCAGTACTTC. This encodes CASSGSGTGFEETQYF.

This clonotype was counted at least ten times. The rearrangement uses TRBV5-1 and TRBJ1-2; TRBD1 matches 11 bases. This CDR3 has 14 amino acids. The germline V gene encodes CDR1 SGHRS and CDR2 YFSETQ. With V trimmed by 3 bases and J by 7 bases, 5 bases remained unmatched. The CDR3 DNA is TGCGCCAGCAGCTCCGAGGACAGGGGGCTTGGCTACACCTTC. Translation: CASSSEDRGLGYTF.

This clonotype was recorded many times. J is TRBJ1-5 and V is TRBV27; D not certain. V lost 2 bases and J 3 bases, leaving 11 bases between the germline ends. Germline CDR1 reads MNHEY; CDR2 reads SMNVEV (reference sequence). The CDR3 length is 15 residues. The CDR3 DNA follows: TGTGCCAGCAGTTTAATGGCTCGGGACAATCAGCCCCAGCATTTT. Translation gives CASSLMARDNQPQHF.

This clonotype was observed a few times. This sequence may be a read error, since a much larger clone differs from it by one base. V and J are TRBV11-1 and TRBJ1-2; D ambiguous. The V and J ends lost 6 bases and 0 bases respectively, with 26 bases between them. The germline CDR1 and CDR2 sequences are SGHAT and FQDESV (reference sequence). The CDR3 runs 19 residues. The chain's CDR3 is CASRRTLAIGPEANYGYTF. The CDR3 DNA is TGTGCCAGCAGAAGAACCCTAGCTATAGGACCCGAAGCTAACTATGGCTACACCTTC.

This clonotype was observed at least ten times. The V call is TRBV12-3 or TRBV12-4, the J call TRBJ2-7; TRBD2 aligns across 7 bases. The CDR3 is 15 residues long. The V and J ends lost 3 bases and 2 bases, in that order; junction bases with no gene match: 7. The CDR3 reads CASSFGSAGAYEQYF. The CDR3 bases are TGTGCCAGCAGTTTTGGCTCCGCGGGAGCCTACGAGCAGTACTTC.

This clonotype was observed at least ten times. CDR3 sequence reads: CASSLSGFSYEQYF. Here the CDR3 DNA reads TGTGCCAGCAGTTTATCTGGATTCTCCTACGAGCAGTACTTC. The chain carries TRBV28 and TRBJ2-7; no reliable D call. The CDR3 contains 14 residues. Trimming left V 1 base short and J 0 bases short, with 7 bases between. The V gene's germline CDR1 is MDHEN and CDR2 SYDVKM. The full variable domain, rest sourced from reference TRBV28 and TRBJ2-7, is DVKVTQSSRYLVKRTGEKVFLECVQDMDHENMFWYRQDPGLGLRLIYFSYDVKMKEKGDIPEGYSVSREKKERFSLILESASTNQTSMYLCASSLSGFSYEQYFGPGTRLTVT.

The chain uses TRBV7-2 and TRBJ1-3, with TRBD1 identical over 9 bases. CDR3 length: 16 amino acids. The V gene end was trimmed by 0 bases and the J gene end by 3 bases; junction bases not matched to a gene: 3. Germline CDR1 and CDR2: SGHTA and FQGNSA. CDR3 nucleotide sequence: TGTGCCAGCAGCTTAGCACAGGGGGCTCTTGGAAACACCATATATTTT. Translation: CASSLAQGALGNTIYF.

This clonotype was recorded at least ten times. The chain employs TRBV12-3 or TRBV12-4 and TRBJ2-5, with 11 bases that match TRBD2. This CDR3 has 15 residues. Germline trimming cut 6 bases from V and 0 bases from J; bases unmatched to any gene: 3. The CDR3 nucleotides are TGTGCCAGCAGAACGGGACTAGCGGACCAAGAGACCCAGTACTTC. Encoded protein: CASRTGLADQETQYF.

The genes are TRBV7-2 and TRBJ2-5, with 9 bases identical to TRBD1. With 5 bases clipped from V and 3 bases from J, the junction kept 7 bases outside the gene matches. This CDR3 has 15 amino acids. Germline V gene lookup returns CDR1 SGHTA and CDR2 FQGNSA. This CDR3 is CASSPGTGQKETQYF. The CDR3 coding sequence is TGTGCCAGCAGCCCCGGGACAGGGCAAAAAGAGACCCAGTACTTC.

In this sample, this clonotype turned up a few times. The chain employs TRBV7-9 and TRBJ2-2; D unresolved. This CDR3 spans 15 amino acids. Germline values: CDR1 SEHNR, CDR2 FQNEAQ (reference sequence). With 2 bases removed from V and 7 bases from J, the gap between germline ends came to 14 bases. DNA for the CDR3: TGTGCCAGCAGCTTACGGCTGGCCGGTGGCGGGGAGCTGTTTTTT. As protein: CASSLRLAGGGELFF.

The sample holds many counts of this clonotype. With a much larger clone just one base away, this may be a read error. The rearrangement links TRBV12-3 or TRBV12-4 to TRBJ2-5; TRBD1 agrees at 9 bases. The CDR3 covers 15 residues. This CDR3 reads CASSPAGQGQETKYF. The DNA of the CDR3 is TGTGCCAGCAGTCCAGCGGGACAGGGCCAAGAGACCAAGTACTTC.

In its sample, this clonotype was seen a few times. This chain links TRBV4-3 with TRBJ2-2; D gene uncertain. The germline CDR1 and CDR2 sequences are LGHNA and YSLEER. Trimming removed 0 bases at V and 7 bases at J, with 9 bases between. The CDR3 consists of 14 residues. The CDR3 reads CASSQDFVGGELFF. CDR3 DNA sequence: TGCGCCAGCAGCCAAGATTTTGTAGGCGGGGAGCTGTTTTTT.

The genes are TRBV6-5 and TRBJ2-7; 7 nucleotides agree with TRBD1. With 4 bases clipped from V and 1 base from J, the junction kept 10 bases outside the gene matches. Germline V lookup: CDR1 MNHEY, CDR2 SVGAGI. The CDR3 has 16 amino acids. The CDR3 sequence: CASSSVQRTGSYEQYF. Written as DNA, the CDR3 is TGTGCCAGCAGTTCCGTCCAAAGGACAGGATCCTACGAGCAGTACTTC.

V usage is TRBV6-1 and J usage is TRBJ1-5, with 7 bases identical to TRBD1. Trimming cost V 6 bases and J 4 bases; bases outside gene matches: 6. Germline V gene sequence: CDR1 MNHNS, CDR2 SASEGT. The CDR3 is 14 amino acids. CDR3 amino acids: CASSPGQVNQPQHF. CDR3 DNA sequence: TGTGCCAGCAGCCCAGGACAGGTTAATCAGCCCCAGCATTTT.

There are many counts of this clonotype. The V call is TRBV6-1, the J call TRBJ2-2; the D is unclear. This CDR3 contains 15 residues. CDR1 is MNHNS and CDR2 is SASEGT in the germline V gene. V shed 5 bases and J shed 7 bases, with 17 bases lying between them. The CDR3 region is CASSPELTGNGELFF. The CDR3 DNA is TGTGCCAGCAGTCCCGAACTAACGGGTAACGGGGAGCTGTTTTTT.

This sequence joins TRBV4-1 and TRBJ1-5; D ambiguous. The CDR3 spans 16 residues. Per germline, CDR1 MGHRA and CDR2 YSYEKL. With 0 bases removed from V and 4 bases from J, the gap between germline ends came to 13 bases. CDR3 sequence reads: CASSQDRTVLNQPQHF. The CDR3 DNA follows: TGCGCCAGCAGCCAAGATCGGACCGTATTAAATCAGCCCCAGCATTTT.

This clonotype was detected many times. The DNA of the CDR3 is TGCAGCGTTGATAGGGACAGCCATCTGGGGGACACTGAAGCTTTCTTT. This encodes CSVDRDSHLGDTEAFF. The chain carries TRBV29-1 and TRBJ1-1, with 7 bases identical to TRBD1. CDR3 length: 16 amino acids. The germline V gene has CDR1 SQVTM and CDR2 ANQGSEA. Germline trimming cut 3 bases from V and 3 bases from J; bases unmatched to any gene: 13.

The chain links TRBV25-1 to TRBJ2-7, with 7 positions matching TRBD1. The length of the CDR3 is 13 residues. The germline gives CDR1 MGHDK, CDR2 SYGVNS. The CDR3 nucleotides read TGTGCCAGCAGTGGCTCCGCTTCCTACGAGCAGGGGGTG. Residues: CASSGSASYEQGV.

This clonotype was recorded at least ten times. V and J are TRBV24-1 and TRBJ1-3, with unresolved D. There are 11 residues in the CDR3. With 7 bases removed from V and 0 bases from J, the gap between germline ends came to 0 bases. Germline values: CDR1 KGHDR, CDR2 SFDVKD. Here the CDR3 DNA reads TGTGCCACCAGCTCTGGAAACACCATATATTTT. Translating gives CATSSGNTIYF.

About this clonotype: Sequence at one end of the junction differs from germline and may be a read error. The V call is TRBV7-3, the J call TRBJ1-6; 9 bases line up with TRBD1. This CDR3 spans 14 amino acids. Looked up from germline, CDR1 is SGHTA and CDR2 is FQGTGA. The CDR3 coding sequence is TGTGCCAGCAGCCCGACGGACAGGGGCTCACACCTCCACTTT. Protein: CASSPTDRGSHLHF.

This chain uses TRBV11-2 with TRBJ2-2; 9 bases are a match to TRBD2. Per germline, CDR1 SGHAT and CDR2 FQNNGV. CDR3 length: 18 residues. V was clipped by 2 bases and J by 7 bases; unmatched bases: 14. The CDR3 DNA reads TGTGCCAGCAGCTTAAATGTACTCCGTAGCGGGAGTCTCGGGGAGCTGTTTTTT. Protein: CASSLNVLRSGSLGELFF.

This clonotype was seen repeatedly, ten times or more. The rearrangement links TRBV28 to TRBJ2-7, with TRBD2 as a possible D gene (7 bases). V lost 7 bases and J lost 3, with 16 bases in between. Germline V gene data show CDR1 as MDHEN and CDR2 as SYDVKM. This CDR3 comprises 14 residues. The CDR3 is CASKYGGRVYEQYF. The CDR3 coding sequence is TGTGCCAGCAAGTACGGGGGGCGGGTCTACGAGCAGTACTTC.

This clonotype occurred many times. V and J are TRBV28 and TRBJ1-2, with 10 nucleotides matching TRBD1. The CDR3 has 13 amino acids. V lost 8 bases and J lost 8; bases outside the gene matches: 8. The germline CDR1 and CDR2 sequences are MDHEN and SYDVKM. In DNA, the CDR3 is TGTGCCAGCTATTTCCGGACAGGGGGAGGCTACACCTTC. Translated: CASYFRTGGGYTF.

The chain is built from TRBV25-1 and TRBJ2-5, with a tentative D call TRBD1 (5 bases). Trimming pared 5 bases from V and 3 bases from J, leaving 19 bases between. The CDR3 loop spans 16 amino acids. CDR1 and CDR2 (germline): MGHDK, SYGVNS. This CDR3 is CASSRLDTRVEETQYF. In nucleotides, the CDR3 is TGTGCCAGCAGTCGATTGGACACCCGGGTAGAAGAGACCCAGTACTTC.